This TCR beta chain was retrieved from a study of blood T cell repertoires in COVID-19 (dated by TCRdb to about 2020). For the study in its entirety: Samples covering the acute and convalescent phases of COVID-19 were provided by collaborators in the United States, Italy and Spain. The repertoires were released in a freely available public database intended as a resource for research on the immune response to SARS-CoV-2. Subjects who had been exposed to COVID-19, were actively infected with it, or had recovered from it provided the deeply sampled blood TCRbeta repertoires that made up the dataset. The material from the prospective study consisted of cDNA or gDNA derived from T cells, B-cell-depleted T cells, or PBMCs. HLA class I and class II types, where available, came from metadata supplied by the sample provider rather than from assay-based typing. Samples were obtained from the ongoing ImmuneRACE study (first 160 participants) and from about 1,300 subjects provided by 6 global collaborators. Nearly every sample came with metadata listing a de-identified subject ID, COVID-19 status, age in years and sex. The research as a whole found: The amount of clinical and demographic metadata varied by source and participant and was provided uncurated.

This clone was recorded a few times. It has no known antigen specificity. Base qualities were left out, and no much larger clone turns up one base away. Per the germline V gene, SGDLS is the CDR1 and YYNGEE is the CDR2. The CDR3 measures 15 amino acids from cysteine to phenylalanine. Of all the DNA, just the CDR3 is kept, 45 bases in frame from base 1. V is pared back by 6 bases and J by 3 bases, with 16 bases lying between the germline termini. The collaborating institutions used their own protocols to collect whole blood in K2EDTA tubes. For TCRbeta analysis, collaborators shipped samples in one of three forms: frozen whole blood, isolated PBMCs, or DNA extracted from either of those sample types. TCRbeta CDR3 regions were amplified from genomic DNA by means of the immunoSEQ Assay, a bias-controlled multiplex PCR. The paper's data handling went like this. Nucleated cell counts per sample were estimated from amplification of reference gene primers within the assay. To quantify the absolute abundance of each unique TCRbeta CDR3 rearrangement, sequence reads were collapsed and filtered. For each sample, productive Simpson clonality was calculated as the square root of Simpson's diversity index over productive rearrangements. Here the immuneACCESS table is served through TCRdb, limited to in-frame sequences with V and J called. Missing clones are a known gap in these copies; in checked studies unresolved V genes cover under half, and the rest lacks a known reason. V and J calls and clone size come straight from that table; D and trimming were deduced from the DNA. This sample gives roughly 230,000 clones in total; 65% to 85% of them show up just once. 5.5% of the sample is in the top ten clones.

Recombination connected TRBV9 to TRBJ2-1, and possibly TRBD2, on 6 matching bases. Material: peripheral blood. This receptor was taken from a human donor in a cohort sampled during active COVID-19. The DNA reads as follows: TGTGCCAGCACCCGCGAGGCGGGGCTCTACAATGAGCAGTTCTTC. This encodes CASTREAGLYNEQFF.